This passage covers 19 T cell receptor beta chains from one sample sequenced in a study of OX40 agonist ivuxolimab in advanced cancers. Here immunoSEQ multiplex PCR was the method, and the copy in TCRdb shows in-frame clones only, minus some. The sample holds some 59,000 clones; more than 65% are singletons and the top ten take roughly 2.4%. The sequencing here drew on CD4+ or CD8+ T cells sorted from blood, taken in a trial of the OX40 agonist ivuxolimab. The receptors originated from an adult with an advanced solid tumor such as melanoma, head and neck, liver or kidney cancer.

The chain employs TRBV7-9 and TRBJ2-7; TRBD1 aligns across 8 bases. Germline V CDR1 and CDR2: SEHNR, FQNEAQ (reference sequence). The CDR3 length is 15 residues. The junction had 13 bases not matched to a gene; V was cut back by 5 bases and J by 7 bases. CDR3 sequence: CASSITSGQGREQYF. The CDR3 coding sequence is TGTGCCAGCAGCATCACGAGCGGACAGGGAAGGGAGCAGTACTTC.

The rearrangement uses TRBV19 and TRBJ1-5; D perhaps matches TRBD1 (6 bases). The V gene's germline CDR1 is LNHDA and CDR2 SQIVND (reference sequence). The CDR3 loop spans 14 amino acids. V gave up 6 bases and J gave up 7 bases, with 16 bases separating them. The CDR3 spells CASSVAGTNQPQHF. CDR3 nucleotides: TGTGCCAGTAGCGTCGCCGGGACAAACCAGCCCCAGCATTTT.

The V call is TRBV29-1, the J call TRBJ1-1, with D possibly matching TRBD1 (5 bases). Between the trimmed V and J ends, which lost 7 bases and 4 bases, there was a span of 13 bases. The CDR3 runs 12 residues. Germline CDR1 SQVTM, CDR2 ANQGSEA. The CDR3 loop is CSGREGRTEAFF. Here the CDR3 DNA reads TGCAGCGGGCGGGAGGGGCGCACTGAAGCTTTCTTT.

This chain uses TRBV6-1 with TRBJ1-6, with D uncertain. V gave up 3 bases and J gave up 6 bases, with 9 bases separating them. This CDR3 contains 14 residues. CDR1 and CDR2 from the germline V gene are MNHNS and SASEGT. The CDR3 loop reads CASSENSINSPLHF. The CDR3 nucleotides are TGTGCCAGCAGTGAGAACAGCATTAATTCACCCCTCCACTTT.

This chain uses TRBV7-2 with TRBJ2-3; 7 positions agree with TRBD2. Germline V lookup: CDR1 SGHTA, CDR2 FQGNSA. The CDR3 contains 16 residues. The V segment lost 1 base and the J segment 3 bases; nucleotides outside the gene matches: 7. In nucleotides, the CDR3 is TGTGCCAGCAGCTTAGGCGGACTAGGCGTAACAGATACGCAGTATTTT. Encoded protein: CASSLGGLGVTDTQYF.

The count of this clone is one. J is TRBJ2-7 and V is TRBV5-6; 8 positions match TRBD1. The V segment lost 7 bases and the J segment 2 bases; nucleotides outside the gene matches: 11. CDR3 length: 15 residues. Germline values: CDR1 SGHDT, CDR2 YYEEEE. In nucleotides, the CDR3 is TGTGCCAGCTCCGACAGGGGTACCTTTCCCTACGAGCAGTACTTC. It specifies CASSDRGTFPYEQYF.

This chain connects TRBV9 to TRBJ1-4; D might be TRBD1 (5 bases). The germline V gene has CDR1 SGDLS and CDR2 YYNGEE. The V end lost 3 bases, the J end lost 4 bases, and 16 bases lay between the germline ends. The CDR3 contains 16 residues. CDR3 protein: CASSEARGTGNEKLFF. The CDR3 DNA is TGTGCCAGCAGCGAGGCCCGAGGGACGGGTAATGAAAAACTGTTTTTT.

The rearrangement joins TRBV5-1 to TRBJ2-7; TRBD2 agrees at 12 bases. CDR3 length equals 16 residues. Germline V gives CDR1 SGHRS, CDR2 YFSETQ. Unmatched junction bases numbered 7, after V lost 4 bases and J lost 2 bases. The CDR3 region is CASSLWTSGAPYEQYF. The DNA of the CDR3 is TGCGCCAGCAGCCTATGGACTAGCGGGGCTCCCTACGAGCAGTACTTC.

This clone was detected a few times. The chain recombines TRBV19 with TRBJ2-7; D remains ambiguous. Trimming took 3 bases from V and 5 from J, leaving 11 bases between them. The CDR3 sequence is 13 residues long. Germline V gene sequence: CDR1 LNHDA, CDR2 SQIVND (reference sequence). CDR3 sequence (DNA): TGTGCCAGTAGTATCTCCCGGGCCCACGAGCAGTACTTC. Amino acids: CASSISRAHEQYF.

As DNA, the CDR3 is TGTGCCAGTAGTATCGGTGGGAGTCAGAACACTGAAGCTTTCTTT. Protein product: CASSIGGSQNTEAFF. The gene calls are TRBV19 and TRBJ1-1, with D uncertain. Germline V gene sequence: CDR1 LNHDA, CDR2 SQIVND (reference sequence). The V and J ends lost 3 bases and 1 base respectively, with 12 bases between them. The length of the CDR3 is 15 residues. Drawing the rest from reference TRBV19 and TRBJ1-1, the complete variable domain is DGGITQSPKYLFRKEGQNVTLSCEQNLNHDAMYWYRQDPGQGLRLIYYSQIVNDFQKGDIAEGYSVSREKKESFPLTVTSAQKNPTAFYLCASSIGGSQNTEAFFGQGTRLTVV.

This clone has a handful of counts. V and J are TRBV7-9 and TRBJ1-2; unclear D gene. The CDR3 sequence is 13 residues long. Germline V gene lookup returns CDR1 SEHNR and CDR2 FQNEAQ (reference sequence). The V end lost 9 bases, the J end lost 4 bases, and 15 bases lay between the germline ends. The CDR3 region is CASELGGIYGYTF. For the CDR3, the DNA is TGTGCCAGTGAACTCGGTGGAATCTATGGCTACACCTTC.

V is TRBV7-8 and J is TRBJ2-1; the match to TRBD2 covers 8 bases. With 3 bases clipped from V and 1 base from J, the junction kept 2 bases outside the gene matches. The V gene's germline CDR1 is SGHVS and CDR2 FQNEAQ. The CDR3 contains 15 residues. The CDR3 here is CASSFSGASYNEQFF. CDR3 bases: TGTGCCAGCAGCTTTAGCGGGGCTTCCTACAATGAGCAGTTCTTC.

The chain has TRBV6-5 and TRBJ1-2; 9 nucleotides align to TRBD1. Germline V gene sequence: CDR1 MNHEY, CDR2 SVGAGI. The CDR3 consists of 14 residues. The J segment lost 2 bases and the V segment lost 2 bases, leaving 0 bases of the junction unmatched. The CDR3 reads CASSYGTGNYGYTF. CDR3 bases: TGTGCCAGCAGTTACGGGACAGGGAACTATGGCTACACCTTC.

This chain connects TRBV9 to TRBJ1-6; D remains unclear. Germline CDR1 reads SGDLS; CDR2 reads YYNGEE. This CDR3 region has 14 residues. V dropped 1 base and J dropped 8 bases, with 10 bases sitting between them. CDR3 residues: CASSVTDVHSPLHF. CDR3 nucleotide sequence: TGTGCCAGCAGCGTAACAGACGTCCATTCACCCCTCCACTTT.

In this sample, this clone turned up many times. The rearrangement joins TRBV9 to TRBJ2-7, with D possibly being TRBD2 (5 bases). The V gene's germline CDR1 is SGDLS and CDR2 YYNGEE. The CDR3 spans 13 residues. V lost 4 bases, J lost 3 bases, and 11 bases lay in between. CDR3 sequence: CASSPTGFYEQYF. CDR3 DNA: TGTGCCAGCAGCCCGACGGGGTTCTACGAGCAGTACTTC.

The J gene is TRBJ2-7, the V gene TRBV5-6; D call uncertain. V lost 1 base and J 3 bases, leaving 8 bases between the germline ends. Germline CDR1 SGHDT, CDR2 YYEEEE. This CDR3 has 13 residues. The CDR3 is CASSLQAGYEQYF. In DNA form, the CDR3 reads TGTGCCAGCAGCTTGCAGGCCGGCTACGAGCAGTACTTC.

CDR3 nucleotides: TGTGCCACCAGCAGCAGTAATGGGACAGGTGGAAGGAACTATGGCTACACCTTC. It encodes CATSSSNGTGGRNYGYTF. This rearrangement joins TRBV15 to TRBJ1-2; 8 positions agree with TRBD1. V lost 3 bases and J lost 2; bases outside the gene matches: 14. The CDR3 length is 18 residues. The V gene's germline CDR1 is LNHNV and CDR2 YYDKDF (reference sequence).

The chain carries TRBV7-2 and TRBJ1-1; TRBD1 might be the D (5 bases). Between the trimmed V and J ends, which lost 1 base and 1 base, there was a span of 10 bases. The CDR3 has 15 residues. Per germline, CDR1 SGHTA and CDR2 FQGNSA. CDR3 coding DNA: TGTGCCAGCAGCTTAGGAGGGGCGACGAACACTGAAGCTTTCTTT. It encodes CASSLGGATNTEAFF. The whole variable domain, remainder taken from reference TRBV7-2 and TRBJ1-1, is GAGVSQSPSNKVTEKGKDVELRCDPISGHTALYWYRQSLGQGLEFLIYFQGNSAPDKSGLPSDRFSAERTGGSVSTLTIQRTQQEDSAVYLCASSLGGATNTEAFFGQGTRLTVV.

The rearrangement links TRBV18 to TRBJ2-7; D is perhaps TRBD1 (5 bases). Deletions cut 6 bases from V and 7 bases from J, with 16 bases between. Germline CDR1 is KGHSH and CDR2 is LQKENI. The CDR3 is 13 amino acids. CDR3 sequence (DNA): TGTGCCAGCTCCTCGACAGTATCCTGGGAGCAGTACTTC. Translated: CASSSTVSWEQYF.